This TCR beta chain was sequenced in a study of long-term antiretroviral therapy in people with HIV. It was version v3.0 of the immunoSEQ assay that was run at survey level. The repertoire was sequenced with immunoSEQ multiplex PCR; TCRdb's copy has only in-frame clones and lacks some. The top ten hold approximately 5% of the sample, which has about 25,000 clones, 88% seen once. This CDR3 region has 11 residues. V lost 11 bases, J lost 4 bases, and 12 bases lay in between. Germline-derived CDR1 and CDR2 are ENHRY and SYGVKD. This TCR derives from a man aged 25 to 40 with HIV. The chain combines TRBV10-3 with TRBJ2-7; D is possibly TRBD2 (5 bases). This specimen was unsorted PBMCs, taken more than 4.3 years after starting antiretroviral therapy. Here the CDR3 reads CALGEGYEQYF. The CDR3 DNA follows: TGTGCCCTCGGTGAGGGTTACGAGCAGTACTTC.